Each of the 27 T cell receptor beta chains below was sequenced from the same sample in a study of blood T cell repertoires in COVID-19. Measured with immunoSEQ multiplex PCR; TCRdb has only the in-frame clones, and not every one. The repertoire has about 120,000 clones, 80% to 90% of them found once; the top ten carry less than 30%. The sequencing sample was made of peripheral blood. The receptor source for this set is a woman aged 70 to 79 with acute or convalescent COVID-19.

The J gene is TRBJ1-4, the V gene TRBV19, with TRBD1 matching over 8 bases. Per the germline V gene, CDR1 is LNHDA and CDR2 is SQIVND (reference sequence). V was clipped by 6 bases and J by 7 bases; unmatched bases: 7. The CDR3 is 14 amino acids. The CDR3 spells CASRGQGVGEKLFF. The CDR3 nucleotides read TGTGCCAGTAGAGGACAGGGAGTCGGTGAAAAACTGTTTTTT.

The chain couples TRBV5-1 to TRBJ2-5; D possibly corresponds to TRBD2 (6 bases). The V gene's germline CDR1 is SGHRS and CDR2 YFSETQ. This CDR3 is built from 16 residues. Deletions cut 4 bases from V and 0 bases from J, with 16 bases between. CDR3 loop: CASSAGGLAYQETQYF. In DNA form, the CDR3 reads TGCGCCAGCAGCGCTGGGGGGTTGGCTTACCAAGAGACCCAGTACTTC. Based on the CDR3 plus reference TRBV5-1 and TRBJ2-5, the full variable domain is KAGVTQTPRYLIKTRGQQVTLSCSPISGHRSVSWYQQTPGQGLQFLFEYFSETQRNKGNFPGRFSGRQFSNSRSEMNVSTLELGDSALYLCASSAGGLAYQETQYFGPGTRLLVL.

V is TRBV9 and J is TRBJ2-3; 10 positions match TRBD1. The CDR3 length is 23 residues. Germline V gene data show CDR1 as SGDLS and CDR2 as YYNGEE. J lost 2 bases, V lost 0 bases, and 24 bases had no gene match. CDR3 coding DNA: TGTGCCAGCAGCGTAGCGTTAGACCCAACCGGGACAGGGGAATCCCCGACCACAGATACGCAGTATTTT. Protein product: CASSVALDPTGTGESPTTDTQYF.

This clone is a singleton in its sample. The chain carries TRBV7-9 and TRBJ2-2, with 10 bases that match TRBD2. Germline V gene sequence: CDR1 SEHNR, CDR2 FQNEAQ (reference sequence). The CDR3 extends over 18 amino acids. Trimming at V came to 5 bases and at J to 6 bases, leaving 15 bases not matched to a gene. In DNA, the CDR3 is TGTGCCAGCAGCAACCCGACTAGCGGGCGACTATCCCCCGGGGAGCTGTTTTTT. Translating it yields CASSNPTSGRLSPGELFF.

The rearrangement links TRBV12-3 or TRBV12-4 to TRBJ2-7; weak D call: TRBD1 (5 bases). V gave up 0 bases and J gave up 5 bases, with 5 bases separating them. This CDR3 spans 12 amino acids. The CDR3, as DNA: TGTGCCAGCAGTTTAGCAGGGGACGAGCAGTACTTC. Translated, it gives CASSLAGDEQYF.

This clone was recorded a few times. CDR3 sequence: CASSDSNRDGYTF. CDR3 bases: TGTGCCAGCAGCGACAGTAACAGGGATGGCTACACCTTC. This sequence joins TRBV9 and TRBJ1-2, with D maybe TRBD1 (6 bases). CDR1 and CDR2 (germline): SGDLS, YYNGEE. The CDR3 spans 13 residues. V was pared by 3 bases and J by 6 bases, with 12 bases between.

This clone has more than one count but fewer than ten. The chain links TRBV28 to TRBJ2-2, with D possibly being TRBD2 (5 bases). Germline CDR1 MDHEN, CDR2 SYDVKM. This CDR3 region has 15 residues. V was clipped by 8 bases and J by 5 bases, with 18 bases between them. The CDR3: CASVIRGSGTGELFF. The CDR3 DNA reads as TGTGCCAGCGTAATCCGAGGCAGCGGTACCGGGGAGCTGTTTTTT.

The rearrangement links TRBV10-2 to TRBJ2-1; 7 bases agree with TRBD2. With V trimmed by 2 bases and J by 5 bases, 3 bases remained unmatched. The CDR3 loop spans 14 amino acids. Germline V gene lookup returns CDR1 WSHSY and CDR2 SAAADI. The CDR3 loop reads CASSERGDDNEQFF. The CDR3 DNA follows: TGCGCCAGCAGTGAGCGGGGGGACGACAATGAGCAGTTCTTC.

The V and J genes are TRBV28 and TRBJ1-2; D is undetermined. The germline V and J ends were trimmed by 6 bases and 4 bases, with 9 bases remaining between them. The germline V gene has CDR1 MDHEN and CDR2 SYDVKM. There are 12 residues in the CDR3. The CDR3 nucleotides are TGTGCCAGCAGCCAATCCGGCTATGGCTACACCTTC. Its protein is CASSQSGYGYTF.

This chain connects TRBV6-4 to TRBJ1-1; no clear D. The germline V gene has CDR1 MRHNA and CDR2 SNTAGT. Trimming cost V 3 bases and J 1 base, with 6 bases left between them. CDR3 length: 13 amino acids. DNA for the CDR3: TGTGCCAGCAGTGAACAGCCGAACACTGAAGCTTTCTTT. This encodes CASSEQPNTEAFF.

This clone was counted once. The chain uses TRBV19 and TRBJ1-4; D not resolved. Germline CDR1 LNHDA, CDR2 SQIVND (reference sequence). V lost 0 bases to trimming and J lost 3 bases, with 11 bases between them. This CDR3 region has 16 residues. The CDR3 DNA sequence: TGTGCCAGTAGTATAGATCGTTCAGGCTCTAATGAAAAACTGTTTTTT. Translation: CASSIDRSGSNEKLFF.

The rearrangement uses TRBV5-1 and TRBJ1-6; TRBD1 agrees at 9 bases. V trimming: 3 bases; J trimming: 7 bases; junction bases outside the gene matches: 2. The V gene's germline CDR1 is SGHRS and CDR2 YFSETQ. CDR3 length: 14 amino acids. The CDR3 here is CASSSGQGNSPLHF. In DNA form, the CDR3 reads TGCGCCAGCAGCTCAGGACAGGGGAATTCACCCCTCCACTTT. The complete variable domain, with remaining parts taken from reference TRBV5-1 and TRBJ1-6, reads KAGVTQTPRYLIKTRGQQVTLSCSPISGHRSVSWYQQTPGQGLQFLFEYFSETQRNKGNFPGRFSGRQFSNSRSEMNVSTLELGDSALYLCASSSGQGNSPLHFGNGTRLTVT.

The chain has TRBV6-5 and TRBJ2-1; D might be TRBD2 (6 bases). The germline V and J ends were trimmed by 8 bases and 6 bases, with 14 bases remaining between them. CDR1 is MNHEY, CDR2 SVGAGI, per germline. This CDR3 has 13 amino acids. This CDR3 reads CASFAGTPNEQFF. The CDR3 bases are TGTGCCAGCTTCGCTGGGACTCCCAATGAGCAGTTCTTC.

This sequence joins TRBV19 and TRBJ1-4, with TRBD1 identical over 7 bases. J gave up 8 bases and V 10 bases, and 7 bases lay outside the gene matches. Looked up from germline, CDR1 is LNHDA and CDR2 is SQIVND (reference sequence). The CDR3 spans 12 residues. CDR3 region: CATGQVGEKLFF. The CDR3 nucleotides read TGTGCCACCGGACAGGTGGGGGAAAAACTGTTTTTT.

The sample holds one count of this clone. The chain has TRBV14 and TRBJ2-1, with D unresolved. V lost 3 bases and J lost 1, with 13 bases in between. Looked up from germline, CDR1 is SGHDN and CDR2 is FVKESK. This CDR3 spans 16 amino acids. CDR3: CASSHATGFSYNEQFF. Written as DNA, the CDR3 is TGTGCCAGCAGCCATGCTACCGGTTTTTCCTACAATGAGCAGTTCTTC.

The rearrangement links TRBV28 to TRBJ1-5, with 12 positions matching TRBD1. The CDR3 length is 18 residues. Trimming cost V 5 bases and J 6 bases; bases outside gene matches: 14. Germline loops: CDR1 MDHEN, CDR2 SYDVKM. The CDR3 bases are TGTGCCAGCAGTCCTCCGGGACAGGGGGCGCCCTTTAGTCAGCCCCAGCATTTT. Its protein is CASSPPGQGAPFSQPQHF.

As DNA, the CDR3 is TGTGCCAGCAGCGCCCGACAGGGTCAAGATTCACCCCTCCACTTT. As protein: CASSARQGQDSPLHF. V gene TRBV9 combines with J gene TRBJ1-6; 7 positions agree with TRBD1. V dropped 3 bases and J dropped 8; count of bases not matched to a gene: 8. This CDR3 region has 15 residues. From germline, CDR1 is SGDLS and CDR2 YYNGEE. The full variable domain, its missing parts supplied by reference TRBV9 and TRBJ1-6, is DSGVTQTPKHLITATGQRVTLRCSPRSGDLSVYWYQQSLDQGLQFLIQYYNGEERAKGNILERFSAQQFPDLHSELNLSSLELGDSALYFCASSARQGQDSPLHFGNGTRLTVT.

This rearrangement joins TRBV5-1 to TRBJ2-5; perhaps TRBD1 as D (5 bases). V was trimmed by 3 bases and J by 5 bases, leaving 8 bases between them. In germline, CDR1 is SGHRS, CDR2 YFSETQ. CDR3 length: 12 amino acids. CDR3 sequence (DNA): TGCGCCAGCAGCTGGCAGGGTGAGACCCAGTACTTC. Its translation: CASSWQGETQYF.

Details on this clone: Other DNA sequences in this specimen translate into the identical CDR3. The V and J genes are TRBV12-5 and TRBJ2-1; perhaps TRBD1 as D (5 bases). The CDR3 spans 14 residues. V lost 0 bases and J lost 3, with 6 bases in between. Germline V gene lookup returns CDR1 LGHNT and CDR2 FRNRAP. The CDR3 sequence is CASGLVQGYNEQFF. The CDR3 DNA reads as TGTGCTAGTGGTTTGGTTCAGGGCTACAATGAGCAGTTCTTC.

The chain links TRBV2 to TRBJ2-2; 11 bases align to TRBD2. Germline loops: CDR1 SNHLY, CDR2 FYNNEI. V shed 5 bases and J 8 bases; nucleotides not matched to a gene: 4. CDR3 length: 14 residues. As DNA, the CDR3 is TGTGCCAGCAGTTTACTAGCGGGGGCTGGGGAGCTGTTTTTT. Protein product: CASSLLAGAGELFF.

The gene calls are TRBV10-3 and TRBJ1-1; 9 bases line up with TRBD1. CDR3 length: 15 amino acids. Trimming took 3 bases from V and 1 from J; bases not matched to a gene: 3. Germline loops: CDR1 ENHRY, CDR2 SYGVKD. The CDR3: CAISDKGQGNTEAFF. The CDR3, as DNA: TGTGCCATCAGTGATAAGGGACAGGGGAACACTGAAGCTTTCTTT.

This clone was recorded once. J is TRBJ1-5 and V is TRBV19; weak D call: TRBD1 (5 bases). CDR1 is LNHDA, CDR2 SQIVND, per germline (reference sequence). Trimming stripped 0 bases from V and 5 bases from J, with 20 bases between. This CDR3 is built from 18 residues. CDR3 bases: TGTGCCAGTAGTATAGATGCCCCCCCCAAGGGGTTCTATCAGCCCCAGCATTTT. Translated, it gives CASSIDAPPKGFYQPQHF. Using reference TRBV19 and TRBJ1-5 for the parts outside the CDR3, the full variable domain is DGGITQSPKYLFRKEGQNVTLSCEQNLNHDAMYWYRQDPGQGLRLIYYSQIVNDFQKGDIAEGYSVSREKKESFPLTVTSAQKNPTAFYLCASSIDAPPKGFYQPQHFGDGTRLSIL.

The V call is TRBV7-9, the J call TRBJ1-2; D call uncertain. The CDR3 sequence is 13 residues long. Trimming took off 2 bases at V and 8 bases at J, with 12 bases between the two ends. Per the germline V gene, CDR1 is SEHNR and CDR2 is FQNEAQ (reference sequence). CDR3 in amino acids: CASSLLSARGYTF. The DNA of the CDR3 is TGTGCCAGCAGCTTACTCTCCGCTAGGGGCTACACCTTC.

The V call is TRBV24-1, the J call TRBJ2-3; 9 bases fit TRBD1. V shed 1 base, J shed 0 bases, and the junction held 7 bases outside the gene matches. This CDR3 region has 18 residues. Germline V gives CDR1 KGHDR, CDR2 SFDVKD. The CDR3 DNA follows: TGTGCCACCAGTGATTTCACAGGGGGCTTACATAGCACAGATACGCAGTATTTT. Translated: CATSDFTGGLHSTDTQYF.

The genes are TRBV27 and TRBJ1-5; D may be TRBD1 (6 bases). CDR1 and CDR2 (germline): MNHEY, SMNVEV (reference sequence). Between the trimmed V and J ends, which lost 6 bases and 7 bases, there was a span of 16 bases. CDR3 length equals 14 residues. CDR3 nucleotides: TGTGCCAGCAGCAGAAACAGGGCGGAGCAGCCCCAGCATTTT. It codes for CASSRNRAEQPQHF.

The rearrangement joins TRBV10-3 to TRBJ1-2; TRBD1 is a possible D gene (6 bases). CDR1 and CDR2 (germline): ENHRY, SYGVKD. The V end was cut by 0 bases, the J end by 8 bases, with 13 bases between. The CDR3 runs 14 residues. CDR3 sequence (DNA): TGTGCCATCAGTGAGTCAGGGGGTCCCGGCGGCTACACCTTC. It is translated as CAISESGGPGGYTF.

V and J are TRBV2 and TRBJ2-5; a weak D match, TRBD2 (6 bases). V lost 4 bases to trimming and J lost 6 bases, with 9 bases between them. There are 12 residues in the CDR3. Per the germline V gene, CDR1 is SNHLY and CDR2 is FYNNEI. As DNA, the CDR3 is TGTGCCAGCAGTGCGGGGGAAAAGACCCAGTACTTC. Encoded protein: CASSAGEKTQYF.